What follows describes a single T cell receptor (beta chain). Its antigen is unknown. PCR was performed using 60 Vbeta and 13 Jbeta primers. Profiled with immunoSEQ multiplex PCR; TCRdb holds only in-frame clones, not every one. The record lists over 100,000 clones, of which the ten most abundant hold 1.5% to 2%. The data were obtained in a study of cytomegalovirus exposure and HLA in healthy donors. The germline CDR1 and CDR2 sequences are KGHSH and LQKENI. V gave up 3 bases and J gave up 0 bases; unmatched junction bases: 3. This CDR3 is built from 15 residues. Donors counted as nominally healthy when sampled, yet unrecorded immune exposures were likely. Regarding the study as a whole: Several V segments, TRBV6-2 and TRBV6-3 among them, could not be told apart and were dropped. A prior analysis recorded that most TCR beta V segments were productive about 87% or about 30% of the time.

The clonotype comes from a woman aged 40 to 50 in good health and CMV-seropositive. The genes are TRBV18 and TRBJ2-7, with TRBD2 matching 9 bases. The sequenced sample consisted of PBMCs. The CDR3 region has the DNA TGTGCCAGCTCACCGACTAGCGGATACTCCTACGAGCAGTACTTC. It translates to CASSPTSGYSYEQYF.